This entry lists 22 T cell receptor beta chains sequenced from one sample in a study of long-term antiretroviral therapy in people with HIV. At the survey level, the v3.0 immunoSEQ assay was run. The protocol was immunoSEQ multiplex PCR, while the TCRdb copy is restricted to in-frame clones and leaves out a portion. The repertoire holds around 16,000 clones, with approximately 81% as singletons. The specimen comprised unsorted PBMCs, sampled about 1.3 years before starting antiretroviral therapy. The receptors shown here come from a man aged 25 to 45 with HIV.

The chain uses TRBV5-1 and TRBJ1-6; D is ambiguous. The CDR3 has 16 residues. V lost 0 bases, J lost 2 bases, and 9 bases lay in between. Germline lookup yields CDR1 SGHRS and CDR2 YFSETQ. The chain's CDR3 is CASSLGEGPYNSPLHF. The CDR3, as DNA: TGCGCCAGCAGCTTGGGAGAGGGCCCCTATAATTCACCCCTCCACTTT.

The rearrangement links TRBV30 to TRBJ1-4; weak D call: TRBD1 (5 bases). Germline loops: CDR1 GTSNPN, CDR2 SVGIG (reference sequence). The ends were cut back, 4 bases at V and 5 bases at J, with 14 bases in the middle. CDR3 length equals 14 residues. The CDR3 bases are TGTGCCTGGAACCGACAGAACTTGAATGAAAAACTGTTTTTT. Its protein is CAWNRQNLNEKLFF.

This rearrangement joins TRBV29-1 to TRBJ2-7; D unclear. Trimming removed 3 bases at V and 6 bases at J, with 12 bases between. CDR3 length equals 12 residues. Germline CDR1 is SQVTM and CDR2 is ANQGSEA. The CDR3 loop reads CSVDRPVPEQYF. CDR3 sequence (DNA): TGCAGCGTTGATCGCCCCGTCCCCGAGCAGTACTTC.

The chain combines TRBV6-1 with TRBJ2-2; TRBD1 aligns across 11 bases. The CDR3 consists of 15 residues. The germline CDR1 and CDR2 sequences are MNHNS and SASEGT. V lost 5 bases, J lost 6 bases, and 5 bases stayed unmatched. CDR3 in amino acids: CASSLRTGGPGELFF. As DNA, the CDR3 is TGTGCCAGCAGTCTACGGACAGGGGGCCCCGGGGAGCTGTTTTTT.

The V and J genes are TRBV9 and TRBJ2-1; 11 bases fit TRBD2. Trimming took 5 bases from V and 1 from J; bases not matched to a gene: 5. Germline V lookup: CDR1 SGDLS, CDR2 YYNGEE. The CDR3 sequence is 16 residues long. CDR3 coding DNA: TGTGCCAGCAGTGTCATAGCGGGAGGGTCCTACAATGAGCAGTTCTTC. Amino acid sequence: CASSVIAGGSYNEQFF.

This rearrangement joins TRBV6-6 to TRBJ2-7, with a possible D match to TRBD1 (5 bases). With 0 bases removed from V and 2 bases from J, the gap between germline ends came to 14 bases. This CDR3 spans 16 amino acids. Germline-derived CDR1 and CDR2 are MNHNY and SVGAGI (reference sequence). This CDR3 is CASSYSGQGGAYEQYF. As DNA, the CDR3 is TGTGCCAGCAGTTACTCTGGGCAGGGTGGGGCCTACGAGCAGTACTTC.

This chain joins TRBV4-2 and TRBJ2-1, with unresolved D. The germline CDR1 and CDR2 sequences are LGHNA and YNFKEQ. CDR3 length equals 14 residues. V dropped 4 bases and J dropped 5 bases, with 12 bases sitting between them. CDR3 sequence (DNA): TGTGCCAGCAGCCTAAGGACGGCTAACAATGAGCAGTTCTTC. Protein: CASSLRTANNEQFF.

The CDR3 spells CASSETLPSYEQYF. The DNA of the CDR3 is TGTGCCAGCAGTGAGACCTTACCTTCCTACGAGCAGTACTTC. The chain employs TRBV6-1 and TRBJ2-7, with unresolved D. V gave up 3 bases and J gave up 1 base, with 10 bases separating them. The germline gives CDR1 MNHNS, CDR2 SASEGT. This CDR3 comprises 14 residues.

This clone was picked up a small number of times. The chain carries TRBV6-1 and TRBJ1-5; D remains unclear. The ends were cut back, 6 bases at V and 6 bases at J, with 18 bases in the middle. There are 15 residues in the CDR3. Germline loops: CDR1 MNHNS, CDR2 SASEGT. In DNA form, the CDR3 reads TGTGCCAGCAGCACACCGTCCTGGGGTTCTCAGCCCCAGCATTTT. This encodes CASSTPSWGSQPQHF.

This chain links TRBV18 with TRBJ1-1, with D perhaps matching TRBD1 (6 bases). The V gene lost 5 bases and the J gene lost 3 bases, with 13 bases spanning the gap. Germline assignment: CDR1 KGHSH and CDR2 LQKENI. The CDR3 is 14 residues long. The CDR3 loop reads CASSTTDRYTEAFF. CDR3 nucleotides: TGTGCCAGCTCAACCACGGACAGATACACTGAAGCTTTCTTT.

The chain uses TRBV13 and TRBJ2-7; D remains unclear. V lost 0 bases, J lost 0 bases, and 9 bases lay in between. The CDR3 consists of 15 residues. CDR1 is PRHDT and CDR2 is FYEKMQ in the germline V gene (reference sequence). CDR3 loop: CASSLGGRSSYEQYF. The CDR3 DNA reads TGTGCCAGCAGCTTAGGTGGCAGGAGCTCCTACGAGCAGTACTTC. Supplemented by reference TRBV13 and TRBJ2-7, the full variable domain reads AAGVIQSPRHLIKEKRETATLKCYPIPRHDTVYWYQQGPGQDPQFLISFYEKMQSDKGSIPDRFSAQQFSDYHSELNMSSLELGDSALYFCASSLGGRSSYEQYFGPGTRLTVT.

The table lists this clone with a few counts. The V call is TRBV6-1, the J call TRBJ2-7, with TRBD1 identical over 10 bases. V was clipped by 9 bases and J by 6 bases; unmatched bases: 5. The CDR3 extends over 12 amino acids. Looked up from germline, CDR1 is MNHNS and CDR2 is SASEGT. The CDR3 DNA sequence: TGTGCCAGGACAGGGGGCGAATTCGAGCAGTACTTC. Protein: CARTGGEFEQYF.

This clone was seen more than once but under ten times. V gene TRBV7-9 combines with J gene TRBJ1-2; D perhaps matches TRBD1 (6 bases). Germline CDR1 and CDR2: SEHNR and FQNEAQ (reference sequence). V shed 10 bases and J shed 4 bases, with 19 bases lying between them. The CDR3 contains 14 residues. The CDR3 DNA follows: TGTGCCACCCGCGTACAGGGCCCTCTCTATGGCTACACCTTC. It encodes CATRVQGPLYGYTF.

The CDR3 loop reads CASGRRGASTNEKLFF. In nucleotides, the CDR3 is TGTGCTAGTGGTCGTAGGGGGGCCTCAACTAATGAAAAACTGTTTTTT. The chain couples TRBV12-5 to TRBJ1-4; tentatively, D is TRBD1 (6 bases). CDR1 is LGHNT and CDR2 is FRNRAP in the germline V gene. The CDR3 spans 16 residues. The ends were cut back, 5 bases at V and 0 bases at J, with 13 bases in the middle.

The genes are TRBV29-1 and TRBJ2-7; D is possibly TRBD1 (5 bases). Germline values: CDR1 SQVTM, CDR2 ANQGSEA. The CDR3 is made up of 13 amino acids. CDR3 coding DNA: TGCAGTATCCTTCAAGGGGCCCGCTACGAGCAGTACTTC. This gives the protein CSILQGARYEQYF.

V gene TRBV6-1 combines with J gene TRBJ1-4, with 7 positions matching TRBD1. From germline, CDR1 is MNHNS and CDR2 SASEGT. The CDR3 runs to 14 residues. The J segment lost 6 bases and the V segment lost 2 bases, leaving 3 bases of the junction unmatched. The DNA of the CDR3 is TGTGCCAGCAGTGAAATCAGGGGGGATGAAAAACTGTTTTTT. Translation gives CASSEIRGDEKLFF.

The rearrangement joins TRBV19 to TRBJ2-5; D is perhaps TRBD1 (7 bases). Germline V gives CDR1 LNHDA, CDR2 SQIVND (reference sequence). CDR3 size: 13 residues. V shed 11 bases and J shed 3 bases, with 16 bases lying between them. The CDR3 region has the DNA TGTGCCTGTGGAGGGGGCGGTGAAGAGACCCAGTACTTC. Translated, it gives CACGGGGEETQYF.

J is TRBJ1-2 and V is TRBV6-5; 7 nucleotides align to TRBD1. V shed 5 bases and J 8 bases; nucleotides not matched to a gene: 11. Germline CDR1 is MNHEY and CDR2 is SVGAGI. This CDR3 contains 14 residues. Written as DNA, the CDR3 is TGTGCCAGCAGTCCACAGGGGACCTCTATGGGCTACACCTTC. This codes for CASSPQGTSMGYTF.

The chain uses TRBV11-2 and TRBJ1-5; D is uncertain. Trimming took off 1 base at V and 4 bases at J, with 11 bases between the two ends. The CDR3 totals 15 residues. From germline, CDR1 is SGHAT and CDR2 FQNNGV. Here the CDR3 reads CASSLVLEDNQPQHF. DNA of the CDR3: TGTGCCAGCAGCTTAGTTCTGGAAGATAATCAGCCCCAGCATTTT.

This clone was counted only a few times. The CDR3 loop is CASSESGSESEQYF. CDR3 nucleotide sequence: TGCGCCAGCAGTGAGTCTGGGTCGGAGAGCGAGCAGTACTTC. The chain links TRBV10-1 to TRBJ2-7; D uncertain. Trimming took 0 bases from V and 6 from J, leaving 12 bases between them. Germline CDR1 and CDR2: WNHNN and SYGVQD (reference sequence). The CDR3 is 14 residues long.

CDR3 sequence: CASTQGVSLDNEQFF. The CDR3 DNA follows: TGTGCCAGCACCCAGGGGGTTTCATTAGACAATGAGCAGTTCTTC. The rearrangement links TRBV5-4 to TRBJ2-1; the match to TRBD1 covers 7 bases. V lost 6 bases to trimming and J lost 5 bases; unmatched junction nucleotides: 11. Per the germline V gene, CDR1 is SGHNT and CDR2 is YYREEE (reference sequence). This CDR3 has 15 residues.

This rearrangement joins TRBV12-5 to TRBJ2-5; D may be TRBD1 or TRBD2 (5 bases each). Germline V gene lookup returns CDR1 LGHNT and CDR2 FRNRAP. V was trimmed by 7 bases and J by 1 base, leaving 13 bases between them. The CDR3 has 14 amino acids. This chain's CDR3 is CASANFGTQETQYF. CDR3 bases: TGTGCTAGTGCCAACTTCGGGACCCAAGAGACCCAGTACTTC.